This TCR beta chain was sequenced during a study of T cell repertoires in aging, cancer and after chemotherapy. Across the study: Donor ages fell into six groups from 30 or younger up to 70 or older. Repeat sampling of healthy donors over several months to years showed clear clonal overlap. Overall study findings and caveats: Loss of evenness, beyond lost richness, contributed to age-related TCR diversity decline in cancer patients. Rebound thymic output was suggested by rising median generation probability during chemotherapy in each cancer cohort.

Amplification of TCR beta used genomic DNA extracted from peripheral blood. V was pared by 0 bases and J by 8 bases, with 8 bases between. Germline CDR1 and CDR2: SGDLS and YYNGEE. The CDR3 sequence is 12 residues long. Multiplex touch-down PCR with TRB-A/B primers amplified rearranged V-D-J TRB sequences. One entry per CDR3 protein, called by TCRdb with MiXCR from the multiplex PCR reads. There are around 12,000 distinct CDR3 sequences in the sample; 20% to 25% occur only once, and approximately 5.8% lies in the top ten. Points on this clonotype: Antigen: not known.

The clonotype was recovered from a human donor in good health. The chain uses TRBV9 and TRBJ1-2; D ambiguous. What was sequenced was blood. CDR3 nucleotide sequence: TGTGCCAGCAGCGTAGGCGGGGTCGGCTACACCTTC. This sequence encodes CASSVGGVGYTF.